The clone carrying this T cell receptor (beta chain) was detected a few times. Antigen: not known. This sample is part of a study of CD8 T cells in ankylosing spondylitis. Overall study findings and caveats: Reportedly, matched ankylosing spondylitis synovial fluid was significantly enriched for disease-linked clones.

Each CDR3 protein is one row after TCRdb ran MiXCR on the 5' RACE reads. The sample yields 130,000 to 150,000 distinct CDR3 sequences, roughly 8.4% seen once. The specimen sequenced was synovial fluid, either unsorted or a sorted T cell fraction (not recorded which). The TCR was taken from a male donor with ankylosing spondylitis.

Written as DNA, the CDR3 is TGTGCCAGCTCACCATCGACAGATGGATATTCACCCCTCCACTTT. Its translation: CASSPSTDGYSPLHF. The chain employs TRBV18 and TRBJ1-6, with D tentatively TRBD1 (5 bases). Germline CDR1 and CDR2: KGHSH and LQKENI. CDR3 length: 15 residues. V shed 2 bases and J shed 8 bases, with 13 bases lying between them.